The 27 T cell receptor beta chains presented below share a single source sample, sequenced in a study of blood T cell repertoires in COVID-19. Generated by immunoSEQ multiplex PCR, the TCRdb table keeps only in-frame clones and is missing some. Seen here are hundreds of thousands of clones, around nine tenths observed once, and the top ten hold 1.5% to 2%. Sequencing was done on a sample of peripheral blood. The receptors derive from a woman aged 55-69 years who had recovered from COVID-19.

The rearrangement uses TRBV9 and TRBJ2-3, with a possible D match to TRBD2 (6 bases). Germline CDR1 reads SGDLS; CDR2 reads YYNGEE. V was cut by 3 bases and J by 5 bases, with 10 bases left in between. This CDR3 spans 13 amino acids. Here the CDR3 reads CASSAAGLDTQYF. As DNA, the CDR3 is TGTGCCAGCAGCGCCGCGGGGTTAGATACGCAGTATTTT.

This chain connects TRBV11-2 to TRBJ2-5; unclear D gene. CDR3 length: 14 amino acids. Per the germline V gene, CDR1 is SGHAT and CDR2 is FQNNGV. The V end was cut by 5 bases, the J end by 5 bases, with 15 bases between. The CDR3 DNA is TGTGCCAGCAGCCTTAGACCCGACTCGGAGACCCAGTACTTC. This translates into CASSLRPDSETQYF. Looking up the rest from reference TRBV11-2 and TRBJ2-5 gives the full variable domain: EAGVAQSPRYKIIEKRQSVAFWCNPISGHATLYWYQQILGQGPKLLIQFQNNGVVDDSQLPKDRFSAERLKGVDSTLKIQPAKLEDSAVYLCASSLRPDSETQYFGPGTRLLVL.

This chain links TRBV7-2 with TRBJ2-4; TRBD1 agrees at 8 bases. The CDR3 covers 14 residues. In germline, CDR1 is SGHTA, CDR2 FQGNSA. V lost 5 bases and J lost 9; bases outside the gene matches: 9. The CDR3 DNA is TGTGCCAGCAGCAACCAGGGGGCGTATGGCATTCAGTACTTC. Its protein product is CASSNQGAYGIQYF.

The chain joins TRBV28 to TRBJ1-2; possibly TRBD1 for D (5 bases). This CDR3 is built from 12 residues. V was cut by 6 bases and J by 11 bases, with 16 bases left in between. Germline V lookup: CDR1 MDHEN, CDR2 SYDVKM. The CDR3 is CASRIQQVGYTF. CDR3 sequence (DNA): TGTGCCAGCAGGATCCAACAGGTCGGGTACACCTTC.

The V and J genes are TRBV28 and TRBJ1-1; a possible D gene is TRBD1 (5 bases). The germline V gene has CDR1 MDHEN and CDR2 SYDVKM. Between the trimmed V and J ends, which lost 3 bases and 0 bases, there was a span of 11 bases. This CDR3 is built from 15 residues. The CDR3 loop is CASSFRVQVNTEAFF. In nucleotides, the CDR3 is TGTGCCAGCAGTTTCAGGGTTCAGGTGAACACTGAAGCTTTCTTT.

In its sample, this clone was seen once. The rearrangement uses TRBV5-1 and TRBJ1-5; D not resolved. From germline, CDR1 is SGHRS and CDR2 YFSETQ. CDR3 length equals 13 residues. V was clipped by 0 bases and J by 6 bases, with 7 bases between them. CDR3 sequence (DNA): TGCGCCAGCAGCTTGGCAGGCCTTCAGCCCCAGCATTTT. Translating it yields CASSLAGLQPQHF.

This chain uses TRBV7-2 with TRBJ1-1; TRBD1 aligns across 7 bases. The trim removed 4 bases at V and 6 bases at J, leaving 11 bases unmatched. This CDR3 contains 15 residues. Per germline, CDR1 SGHTA and CDR2 FQGNSA. CDR3 sequence: CASSSRTGGLPEAFF. CDR3 in DNA: TGTGCCAGCAGCTCTCGGACAGGCGGCCTCCCTGAAGCTTTCTTT.

DNA for the CDR3: TGTGCCAGCAGCACAGGACTAGCGGGGTCTTACGAGCAGTACTTC. Translation gives CASSTGLAGSYEQYF. The V gene is TRBV7-2, the J gene TRBJ2-7, with 12 positions matching TRBD2. The ends lost 5 bases at V and 4 bases at J; junction bases unmatched: 6. This CDR3 contains 15 residues. The V gene's germline CDR1 is SGHTA and CDR2 FQGNSA.

The chain employs TRBV5-1 and TRBJ2-3, with 13 nucleotides matching TRBD2. V lost 2 bases, J lost 2 bases, and 2 bases stayed unmatched. This CDR3 is built from 16 residues. From germline, CDR1 is SGHRS and CDR2 YFSETQ. CDR3 sequence (DNA): TGCGCCAGCAGCTTTGGGACTAGCGGGATCACAGATACGCAGTATTTT. Protein: CASSFGTSGITDTQYF. The full variable domain, rest sourced from reference TRBV5-1 and TRBJ2-3, is KAGVTQTPRYLIKTRGQQVTLSCSPISGHRSVSWYQQTPGQGLQFLFEYFSETQRNKGNFPGRFSGRQFSNSRSEMNVSTLELGDSALYLCASSFGTSGITDTQYFGPGTRLTVL.

V gene TRBV7-2 combines with J gene TRBJ1-2; maybe TRBD1 (6 bases). Trimming took 6 bases from V and 4 from J, leaving 18 bases between them. The CDR3 contains 15 residues. Per the germline V gene, CDR1 is SGHTA and CDR2 is FQGNSA. The CDR3 sequence is CASRPWTVTSYGYTF. In DNA form, the CDR3 reads TGTGCCAGCAGGCCTTGGACAGTAACTAGCTATGGCTACACCTTC.

The chain uses TRBV6-6 and TRBJ1-1; 7 bases align to TRBD1. V was clipped by 6 bases and J by 4 bases; unmatched bases: 5. In germline, CDR1 is MNHNY, CDR2 SVGAGI (reference sequence). The CDR3 has 13 residues. CDR3 nucleotides: TGTGCCAGCAGCCAACAGGGGACCACTGAAGCTTTCTTT. Translated: CASSQQGTTEAFF.

This rearrangement joins TRBV14 to TRBJ1-6; 10 bases are shared with TRBD1. The V segment lost 5 bases and the J segment 8 bases; nucleotides outside the gene matches: 6. Germline CDR1 reads SGHDN; CDR2 reads FVKESK. The CDR3 consists of 15 residues. The CDR3 here is CASSYAGTGDSPLHF. CDR3 nucleotide sequence: TGTGCCAGCAGCTACGCCGGGACAGGGGATTCACCCCTCCACTTT.

The gene calls are TRBV19 and TRBJ2-2, with 10 bases matching TRBD2. The length of the CDR3 is 14 residues. With 5 bases clipped from V and 5 bases from J, the junction kept 2 bases outside the gene matches. Germline V gene data show CDR1 as LNHDA and CDR2 as SQIVND (reference sequence). CDR3 DNA: TGTGCCAGTAGTCGAGCGGGGGGGACCGGGGAGCTGTTTTTT. The encoded protein is CASSRAGGTGELFF.

V gene TRBV5-1 combines with J gene TRBJ2-3; 10 bases align to TRBD2. V dropped 0 bases and J dropped 3; count of bases not matched to a gene: 4. This CDR3 comprises 16 residues. Germline values: CDR1 SGHRS, CDR2 YFSETQ. The DNA for the CDR3 is TGCGCCAGCAGCTTGGAGGCTAGCGGGGGTACAGATACGCAGTATTTT. It is translated as CASSLEASGGTDTQYF.

For the CDR3, the DNA is TGTGCCAGCAGTGTTACCGGGACAGGGAGAATTTACGAGCAGTACTTC. As protein: CASSVTGTGRIYEQYF. V is TRBV28 and J is TRBJ2-7; the match to TRBD1 covers 9 bases. Unmatched junction bases numbered 12, after V lost 5 bases and J lost 4 bases. CDR1 is MDHEN and CDR2 is SYDVKM in the germline V gene. There are 16 residues in the CDR3.

The chain combines TRBV27 with TRBJ1-6; 9 nucleotides agree with TRBD1. The V and J ends lost 0 bases and 9 bases, in that order; junction bases with no gene match: 3. This CDR3 has 15 amino acids. CDR1 and CDR2 (germline): MNHEY, SMNVEV (reference sequence). The CDR3: CASSLSGTGISPLHF. The CDR3 nucleotides read TGTGCCAGCAGTTTATCCGGGACAGGGATTTCACCCCTCCACTTT.

The chain recombines TRBV7-3 with TRBJ1-2, with TRBD1 identical over 8 bases. The CDR3 is 13 residues long. The V gene's germline CDR1 is SGHTA and CDR2 FQGTGA. After removal of 5 bases from V and 6 bases from J, the junction contained 5 bases not matched to a gene. CDR3 protein: CASSGQGADGYTF. The CDR3 DNA reads as TGTGCCAGCAGCGGCCAGGGGGCAGATGGCTACACCTTC.

The chain recombines TRBV7-3 with TRBJ1-2; tentatively, D is TRBD1 (6 bases). V gave up 4 bases and J gave up 8 bases, with 20 bases separating them. The CDR3 sequence is 15 residues long. CDR1 is SGHTA and CDR2 is FQGTGA in the germline V gene. The CDR3: CASSSQQAPGEGYTF. CDR3 in DNA: TGTGCCAGCAGCTCCCAACAGGCCCCAGGGGAGGGCTACACCTTC.

The rearrangement joins TRBV6-1 to TRBJ1-1; D is undetermined. Trimming stripped 1 base from V and 1 base from J, with 10 bases between. This CDR3 is 15 amino acids long. Germline-derived CDR1 and CDR2 are MNHNS and SASEGT. The CDR3 loop is CASSEGDLTNTEAFF. CDR3 DNA sequence: TGTGCCAGCAGTGAAGGCGACTTAACGAACACTGAAGCTTTCTTT.

The gene calls are TRBV9 and TRBJ1-5, with D hard to call. From germline, CDR1 is SGDLS and CDR2 YYNGEE. Between the trimmed V and J ends, which lost 1 base and 5 bases, there was a span of 7 bases. CDR3 length equals 13 residues. CDR3 residues: CASSVYEDQPQHF. The CDR3 DNA sequence: TGTGCCAGCAGCGTATACGAGGATCAGCCCCAGCATTTT.

V is TRBV10-3 and J is TRBJ2-3; 7 bases agree with TRBD2. The trim removed 10 bases at V and 0 bases at J, leaving 19 bases unmatched. CDR3 length: 18 residues. CDR1 is ENHRY, CDR2 SYGVKD, per germline. The CDR3 region is CASLNPTEAGSSTDTQYF. As DNA, the CDR3 is TGTGCCAGCCTAAATCCAACCGAAGCGGGGAGTAGCACAGATACGCAGTATTTT.

The chain couples TRBV29-1 to TRBJ1-5; TRBD1 matches at 8 bases. The CDR3 extends over 14 amino acids. Per the germline V gene, CDR1 is SQVTM and CDR2 is ANQGSEA. V gave up 8 bases and J gave up 6 bases; unmatched junction bases: 12. CDR3 in DNA: TGCAGCCCCCCCCGAGACAGGGGCCGTCAGCCCCAGCATTTT. Its protein is CSPPRDRGRQPQHF.

The rearrangement joins TRBV10-3 to TRBJ2-7; weak D call: TRBD1 (5 bases). Germline V gene data show CDR1 as ENHRY and CDR2 as SYGVKD. V lost 5 bases and J 0 bases, leaving 8 bases between the germline ends. This CDR3 comprises 13 residues. CDR3 in DNA: TGTGCCATCAGTCTTGACAGCTCCTACGAGCAGTACTTC. It codes for CAISLDSSYEQYF.

The chain joins TRBV2 to TRBJ2-2; possible D gene TRBD2, 6 bases. Germline CDR1 reads SNHLY; CDR2 reads FYNNEI. The CDR3 has 15 residues. The ends were cut back, 2 bases at V and 4 bases at J, with 11 bases in the middle. This CDR3 is CASSELVGGTGELFF. For the CDR3, the DNA is TGTGCCAGCAGTGAACTAGTCGGGGGCACCGGGGAGCTGTTTTTT.

V usage is TRBV15 and J usage is TRBJ2-4; TRBD1 might be the D (5 bases). The CDR3 has 15 residues. In germline, CDR1 is LNHNV, CDR2 YYDKDF (reference sequence). Trimming shortened V by 4 bases and J by 2 bases, and 12 bases separated the two germline ends. CDR3 DNA: TGTGCCACCAGCAAAACAGGATCTACCAAAAACATTCAGTACTTC. This codes for CATSKTGSTKNIQYF.

The chain uses TRBV5-5 and TRBJ2-5; 10 nucleotides align to TRBD1. CDR1 is SGHKS, CDR2 YYEKEE, per germline (reference sequence). The V and J ends lost 0 bases and 1 base, in that order; junction bases with no gene match: 6. The CDR3 has 17 residues. The CDR3 DNA is TGTGCCAGCAGCTTGGTGACCAGGACAGGGGGCCAAGAGACCCAGTACTTC. Encoded protein: CASSLVTRTGGQETQYF.

The J gene is TRBJ2-1, the V gene TRBV27; the D is unclear. From germline, CDR1 is MNHEY and CDR2 SMNVEV (reference sequence). Between the trimmed V and J ends, which lost 7 bases and 4 bases, there was a span of 20 bases. There are 16 residues in the CDR3. The CDR3 loop is CASTKTWSGMYNEQFF. The DNA for the CDR3 is TGTGCCAGCACCAAAACGTGGTCAGGAATGTACAATGAGCAGTTCTTC.